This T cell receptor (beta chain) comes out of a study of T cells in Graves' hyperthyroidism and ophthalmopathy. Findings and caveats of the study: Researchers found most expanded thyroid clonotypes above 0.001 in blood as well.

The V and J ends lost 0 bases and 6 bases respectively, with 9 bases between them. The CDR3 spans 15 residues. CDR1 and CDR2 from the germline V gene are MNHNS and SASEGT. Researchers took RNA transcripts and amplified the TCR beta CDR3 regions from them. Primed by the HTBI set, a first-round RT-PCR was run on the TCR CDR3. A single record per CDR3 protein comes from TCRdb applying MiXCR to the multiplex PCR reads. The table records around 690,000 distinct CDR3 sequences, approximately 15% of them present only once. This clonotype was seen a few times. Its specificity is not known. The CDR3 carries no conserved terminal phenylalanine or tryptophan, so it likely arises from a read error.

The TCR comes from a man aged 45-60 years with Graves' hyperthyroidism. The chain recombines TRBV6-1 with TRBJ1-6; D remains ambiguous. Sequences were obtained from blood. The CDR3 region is CASSEAKQLNSPLHS. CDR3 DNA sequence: TGTGCCAGCAGTGAAGCGAAGCAGCTTAATTCACCCCTCCACTCT.